Sequencing of this TCR beta chain was carried out in a study of cytomegalovirus exposure and HLA in healthy donors. The sample holds one count of this clone. Trimming stripped 1 base from V and 3 bases from J, with 13 bases between. The CDR3 extends over 15 amino acids. Germline V gene sequence: CDR1 SGHDN, CDR2 FVKESK. It was with 60 Vbeta and 13 Jbeta primers that the PCR ran. Repertoires were generated with immunoSEQ multiplex PCR, while TCRdb's copy carries only in-frame clones and drops some. The sample carries about 110,000 clones, under 80% recorded once. The sample taken for sequencing was PBMCs. The TCR sequence derives from a woman aged 40 to 50 in good health and CMV-seropositive. V gene TRBV14 combines with J gene TRBJ2-7; no clear D. The CDR3 DNA reads TGTGCCAGCAGCCAAGCCGGTCGACACCTCTACGAGCAGTACTTC. Translating gives CASSQAGRHLYEQYF.